These 5 T cell receptor beta chains share one sample of origin, sequenced in a study of T cells after somatic rescue of genetic block. Sequencing was performed with immunoSEQ multiplex PCR; in TCRdb, only in-frame clones are kept and a portion is missing. The table shows some 67,000 clones, with under 95% occurring only once. The source material was peripheral blood mononuclear cells (PBMCs). These receptors were obtained from a man aged 35 to 55.

V and J are TRBV7-2 and TRBJ1-5, with a weak D call TRBD1 (6 bases). This CDR3 comprises 14 residues. Looked up from germline, CDR1 is SGHTA and CDR2 is FQGNSA. Trimming left V 4 bases short and J 3 bases short, with 10 bases between. The DNA for the CDR3 is TGTGCCAGCAGCTCCGGACAGCCCAATCAGCCCCAGCATTTT. It is translated as CASSSGQPNQPQHF.

This clone has just one count. The chain joins TRBV2 to TRBJ2-3; 8 nucleotides align to TRBD2. Losses at the gene ends were 10 bases for V and 2 bases for J; bases not matched to a gene: 11. Looked up from germline, CDR1 is SNHLY and CDR2 is FYNNEI. The CDR3 runs 15 residues. The CDR3 here is CATGGQGLATDTQYF. DNA for the CDR3: TGTGCCACCGGCGGACAAGGACTAGCCACAGATACGCAGTATTTT.

V gene TRBV29-1 combines with J gene TRBJ1-1; TRBD1 agrees at 8 bases. Germline V gene lookup returns CDR1 SQVTM and CDR2 ANQGSEA. The length of the CDR3 is 12 residues. V trimming: 6 bases; J trimming: 0 bases; junction bases outside the gene matches: 0. CDR3 protein: CSVDRVNTEAFF. The CDR3 DNA sequence: TGCAGCGTGGACAGGGTGAACACTGAAGCTTTCTTT.

This chain uses TRBV6-5 with TRBJ1-2; D is unresolved. CDR1 and CDR2 from the germline V gene are MNHEY and SVGAGI. This CDR3 region has 15 residues. V was cut by 4 bases and J by 0 bases, with 12 bases left in between. This CDR3 is CASSSPSQTNYGYTF. The CDR3, as DNA: TGTGCCAGCAGTTCCCCTTCGCAGACTAACTATGGCTACACCTTC.

The chain has TRBV29-1 and TRBJ2-7, with a tentative D call TRBD1 (6 bases). Trimming stripped 6 bases from V and 5 bases from J, with 17 bases between. This CDR3 has 13 residues. Per germline, CDR1 SQVTM and CDR2 ANQGSEA. The CDR3 DNA is TGCAGCGTGCCCCGGGCAGGGGTTGACGAGCAGTACTTC. Encoded protein: CSVPRAGVDEQYF.